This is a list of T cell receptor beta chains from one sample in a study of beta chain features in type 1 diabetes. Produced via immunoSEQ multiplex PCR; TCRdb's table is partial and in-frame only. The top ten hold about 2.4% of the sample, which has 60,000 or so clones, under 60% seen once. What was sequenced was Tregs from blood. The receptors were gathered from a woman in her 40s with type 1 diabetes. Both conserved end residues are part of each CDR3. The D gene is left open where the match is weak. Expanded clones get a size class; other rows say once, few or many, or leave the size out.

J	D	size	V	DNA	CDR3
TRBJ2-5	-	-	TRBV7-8	TGTGCCAGCAGCTCCCTTGGGGGGTACCAAGAGACCCAGTACTTC	CASSSLGGYQETQYF
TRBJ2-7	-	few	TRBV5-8	TGTGCCAGCAGCTTGGCAGGCCAAGTTGTGCAGTACTTC	CASSLAGQVVQYF
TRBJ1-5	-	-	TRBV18	TGTGCCAGCTCACCGGGGAGGGATCAGCCCCAGCATTTT	CASSPGRDQPQHF
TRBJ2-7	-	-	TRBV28	TGTGCCAGCAGTAGTCCCGGGACAACGTACGAGCAGTACTTC	CASSSPGTTYEQYF
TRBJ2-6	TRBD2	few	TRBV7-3	TGTGCCAGCAGCCAAGTAGCGGGAGCTGGGGCCAACGTCCTGACTTTC	CASSQVAGAGANVLTF
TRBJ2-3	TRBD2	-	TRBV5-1	TGCGCCAGCAGCCCGGTAGCGGGAGTCACAGATACGCAGTATTTT	CASSPVAGVTDTQYF
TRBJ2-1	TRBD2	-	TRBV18	TGTGCCAGTTCGCCCTGGGGGAGGGGCGCACGCCCCAGCTCCTACAATGAGCAGTTCTTC	CASSPWGRGARPSSYNEQFF
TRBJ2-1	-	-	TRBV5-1	TGCGCCAGCAGCTTGACGGCGGCGAACAATGAGCAGTTCTTC	CASSLTAANNEQFF
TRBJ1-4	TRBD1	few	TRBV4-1	TGCGCCAGCAGCCAGGGGGTTATGGACAGGGACGAAAAACTGTTTTTT	CASSQGVMDRDEKLFF
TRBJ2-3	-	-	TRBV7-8	TGTGCCAGCAGCGACCCACAGGGTTTTACTACAGATACGCAGTATTTT	CASSDPQGFTTDTQYF
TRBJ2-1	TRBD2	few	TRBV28	TGTGCCAGCAGTCCTAGCGGGAGGGTGGGAAATGAGCAGTTCTTC	CASSPSGRVGNEQFF
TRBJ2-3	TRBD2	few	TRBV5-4	TGTGCCAGCAGCTTAATCGGACTAGTCGGCGCAGATACGCAGTATTTT	CASSLIGLVGADTQYF
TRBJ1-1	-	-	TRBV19	TGTGCCAGTAGTATAGGACAGACTAACACTGAAGCTTTCTTT	CASSIGQTNTEAFF
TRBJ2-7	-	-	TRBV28	TGTGCCAGCAGTTTAGGGTTACAGGTAGGAGAGCAGTACTTC	CASSLGLQVGEQYF
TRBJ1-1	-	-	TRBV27	TGTGCCAGCAGCCGGGGGGGAAGAAGCACTGAAGCTTTCTTT	CASSRGGRSTEAFF
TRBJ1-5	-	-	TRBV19	TGTGCCAGTAGTATCGGGGAGAATCAGCCCCAGCATTTT	CASSIGENQPQHF
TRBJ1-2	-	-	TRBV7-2	TGTGCCAGCAGTCCTTCCGCGACAGGCCTGGGGGGCTACACCTTC	CASSPSATGLGGYTF
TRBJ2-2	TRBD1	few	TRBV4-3	TGCGCCAGCAGCCCGACCCTCGGGACAGGGCCCACCGGGGAGCTGTTTTTT	CASSPTLGTGPTGELFF
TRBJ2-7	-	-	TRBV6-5	TGTGCCAGCAGTTTTCTGGGCGTGCAGTACTTC	CASSFLGVQYF
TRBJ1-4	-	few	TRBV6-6	TGTGCCAGCAGTCAACGGGGACTGAGTAATGAAAAACTGTTTTTT	CASSQRGLSNEKLFF
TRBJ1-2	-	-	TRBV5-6	TGTGCCAGCAGCTTCGGAGGGAGTGGCTACACCTTC	CASSFGGSGYTF
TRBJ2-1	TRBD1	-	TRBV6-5	TGTGCCAGCAGTTACCGTTGGCAGGGACAGAACAATGAGCAGTTCTTC	CASSYRWQGQNNEQFF
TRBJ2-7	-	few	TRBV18	TGTGCCAGCTCACCTTCGAGCGGGCCCGACGGTGAGCAGTACTTC	CASSPSSGPDGEQYF
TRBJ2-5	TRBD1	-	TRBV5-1	TGCGCCAGCAGCCAAACAGGACAGGGTGCCTCCGAGACCCAGTACTTC	CASSQTGQGASETQYF
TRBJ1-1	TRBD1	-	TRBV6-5	TGTGCCAGCAGGTTCAGGGGGCGTCACGCTGAAGCTTTCTTT	CASRFRGRHAEAFF
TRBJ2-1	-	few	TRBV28	TGTGCCAGTCTGGGGGCAGACACCTTTTACAATGAGCAGTTCTTC	CASLGADTFYNEQFF
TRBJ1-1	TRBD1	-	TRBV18	TGTGCCAGCTCACCAGTTCGAGGGGGCGTAAGTACTGAAGCTTTCTTT	CASSPVRGGVSTEAFF
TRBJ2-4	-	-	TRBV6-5	TGTGCCAGCAGGAGGGCGACCGGCATTCAGTACTTC	CASRRATGIQYF
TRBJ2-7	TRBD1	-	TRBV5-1	TGCGCCAGCAGCTTATACACCGGGACAGGGGCCTACGAGCAGTACTTC	CASSLYTGTGAYEQYF
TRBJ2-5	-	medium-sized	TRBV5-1	TGCGCCAGCAGCCGGGAAGAGACCCAGTACTTC	CASSREETQYF
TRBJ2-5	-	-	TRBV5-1	TGCGCCAGCAGCTTGTCCTTTAGCGAGACCCAGTACTTC	CASSLSFSETQYF
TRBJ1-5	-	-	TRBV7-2	TGTGCCAGCAGCTTACAGGGCGATCAGCCCCAGCATTTT	CASSLQGDQPQHF
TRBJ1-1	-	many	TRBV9	TGTGCCAGCAGCGGGCTTCTACAGGGTGAAGCTTTCTTT	CASSGLLQGEAFF
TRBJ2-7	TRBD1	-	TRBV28	TGTGCCGGATCCCGGACAGGGGACTACGAGCAGTACTTC	CAGSRTGDYEQYF
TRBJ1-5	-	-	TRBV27	TGTGCCAGCAGTGACCTCCGGGGCAATCAGCCCCAGCATTTT	CASSDLRGNQPQHF
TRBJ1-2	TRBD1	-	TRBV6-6	TGTGCCAGCAGAACACAGGGGGCTGAGGGCTACACCTTC	CASRTQGAEGYTF
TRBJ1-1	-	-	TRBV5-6	TGTGCCAGCAGCCGGTGGAGCACTGAAGCTTTCTTT	CASSRWSTEAFF
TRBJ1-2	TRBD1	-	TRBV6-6	TGTGCCAGCAGGTCCCAGGGGGCGAACTATGGCTACACCTTC	CASRSQGANYGYTF
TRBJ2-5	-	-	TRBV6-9	TGTGCCAGCAGTGAAGACACCAGGGCCTCAGGGTACTTC	CASSEDTRASGYF
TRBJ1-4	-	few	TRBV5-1	TGCGCCAGCAGTTCGACAGCAACTAATGAAAAACTGTTTTTT	CASSSTATNEKLFF
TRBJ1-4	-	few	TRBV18	TGTGCCAGCTCACCCGGGACTCCATCAACTAATGAAAAACTGTTTTTT	CASSPGTPSTNEKLFF
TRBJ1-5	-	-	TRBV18	TGTGCCAGCTCACCCGGGGAGGCGGAACCCCAGCATTTT	CASSPGEAEPQHF
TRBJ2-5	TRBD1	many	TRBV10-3	TGTGCCATCGGGATGGGACAGGGGACGGCGGAGACCCAGTACTTC	CAIGMGQGTAETQYF
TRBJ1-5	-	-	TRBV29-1	TGCAGCGTCGCAGGTGGCAGGGGCAATCAGCCCCAGCATTTT	CSVAGGRGNQPQHF